This TCR beta chain came from a study of graft-versus-host responses after intestinal transplantation. Measured with immunoSEQ multiplex PCR; TCRdb has only the in-frame clones, and not every one. The table shows around 120,000 clones, with 75% to 95% occurring only once. On this clone itself: Its cognate antigen is unknown.

Findings and limits, study-wide: Circulating GvH clones peaking coincided with falling HvG clones soon after transplant. Some GvH clones appeared in ileal mucosa or blood before recipient bone marrow.

The specimen was unstimulated CD4+ T cells sorted from spleen or lymph node cells, collected before intestinal transplant. The sequence came from a human donor who received an intestinal transplant.

Here the CDR3 DNA reads TGCAGCGTTGCCACAGCTTCTAATGAAAAACTGTTTTTT. This encodes CSVATASNEKLFF. This chain links TRBV29-1 with TRBJ1-4; no reliable D call. CDR3 length: 13 residues. Looked up from germline, CDR1 is SQVTM and CDR2 is ANQGSEA. V was clipped by 4 bases and J by 3 bases, with 9 bases between them. The full variable domain, rest sourced from reference TRBV29-1 and TRBJ1-4, is SAVISQKPSRDICQRGTSLTIQCQVDSQVTMMFWYRQQPGQSLTLIATANQGSEATYESGFVIDKFPISRPNLTFSTLTVSNMSPEDSSIYLCSVATASNEKLFFGSGTQLSVL.